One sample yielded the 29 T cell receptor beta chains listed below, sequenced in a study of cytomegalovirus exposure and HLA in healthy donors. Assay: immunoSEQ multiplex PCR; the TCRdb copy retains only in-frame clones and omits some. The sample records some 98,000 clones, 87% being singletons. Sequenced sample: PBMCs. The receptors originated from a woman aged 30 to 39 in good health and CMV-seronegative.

Here the CDR3 reads CSVESGERTGGELFF. CDR3 bases: TGCAGCGTTGAATCGGGAGAACGCACGGGCGGGGAGCTGTTTTTT. The genes are TRBV29-1 and TRBJ2-2, with a possible D match to TRBD2 (6 bases). This CDR3 region has 15 residues. Germline CDR1 SQVTM, CDR2 ANQGSEA. V was pared by 2 bases and J by 7 bases, with 17 bases between.

CDR3 loop: CSVALLAGGNEQYF. The CDR3, as DNA: TGCAGCGTTGCATTACTAGCGGGAGGGAACGAGCAGTACTTC. V and J are TRBV29-1 and TRBJ2-7; 13 bases are shared with TRBD2. The CDR3 contains 14 residues. V lost 4 bases to trimming and J lost 5 bases; unmatched junction nucleotides: 5. Germline lookup yields CDR1 SQVTM and CDR2 ANQGSEA.

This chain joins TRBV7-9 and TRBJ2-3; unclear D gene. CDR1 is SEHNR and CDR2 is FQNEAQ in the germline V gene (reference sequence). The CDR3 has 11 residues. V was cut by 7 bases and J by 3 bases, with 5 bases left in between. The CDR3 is CASTLTDTQYF. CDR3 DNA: TGTGCCAGCACCCTAACAGATACGCAGTATTTT.

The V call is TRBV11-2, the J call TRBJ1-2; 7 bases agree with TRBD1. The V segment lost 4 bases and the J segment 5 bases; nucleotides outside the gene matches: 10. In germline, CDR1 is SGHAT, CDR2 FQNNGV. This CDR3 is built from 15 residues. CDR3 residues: CASSSIRGTAYGYTF. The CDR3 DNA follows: TGTGCCAGCAGCTCTATTAGGGGGACAGCATATGGCTACACCTTC.

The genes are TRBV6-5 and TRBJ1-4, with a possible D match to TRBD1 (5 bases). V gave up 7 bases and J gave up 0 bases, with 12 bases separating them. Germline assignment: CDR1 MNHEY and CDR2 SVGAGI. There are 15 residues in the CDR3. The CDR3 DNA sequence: TGTGCCAGCAAACCGACAGTCGCAACTAATGAAAAACTGTTTTTT. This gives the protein CASKPTVATNEKLFF.

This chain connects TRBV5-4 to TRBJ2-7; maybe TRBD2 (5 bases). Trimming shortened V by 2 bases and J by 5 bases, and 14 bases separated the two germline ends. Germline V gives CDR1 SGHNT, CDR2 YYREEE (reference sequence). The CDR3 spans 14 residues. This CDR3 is CASSFQEDFDEQYF. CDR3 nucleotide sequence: TGTGCCAGCAGCTTTCAGGAGGATTTTGACGAGCAGTACTTC.

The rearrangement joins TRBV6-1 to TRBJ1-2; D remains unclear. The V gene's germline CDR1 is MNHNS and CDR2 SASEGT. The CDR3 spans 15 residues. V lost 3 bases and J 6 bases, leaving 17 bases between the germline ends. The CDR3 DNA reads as TGTGCCAGCAGTGACCTAGGATGGATGACGGATGGCTACACCTTC. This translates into CASSDLGWMTDGYTF.

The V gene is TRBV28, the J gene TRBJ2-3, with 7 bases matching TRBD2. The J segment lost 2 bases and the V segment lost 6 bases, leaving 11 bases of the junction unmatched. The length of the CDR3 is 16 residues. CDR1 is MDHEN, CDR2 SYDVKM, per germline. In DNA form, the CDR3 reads TGTGCCAGCAGGCCCCCGGGACTACCCATCACAGATACGCAGTATTTT. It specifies CASRPPGLPITDTQYF.

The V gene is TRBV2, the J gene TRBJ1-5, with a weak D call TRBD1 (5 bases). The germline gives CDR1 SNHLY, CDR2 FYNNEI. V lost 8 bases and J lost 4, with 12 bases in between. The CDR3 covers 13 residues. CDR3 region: CASGRQLNQPQHF. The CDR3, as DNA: TGTGCCAGCGGTCGACAGCTTAATCAGCCCCAGCATTTT.

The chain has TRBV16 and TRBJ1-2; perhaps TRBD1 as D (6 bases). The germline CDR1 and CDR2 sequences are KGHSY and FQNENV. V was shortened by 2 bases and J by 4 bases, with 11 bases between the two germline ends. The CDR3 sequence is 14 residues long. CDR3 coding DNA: TGTGCCAGCAGCCAACAGGGGATTGGCTATGGCTACACCTTC. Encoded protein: CASSQQGIGYGYTF.

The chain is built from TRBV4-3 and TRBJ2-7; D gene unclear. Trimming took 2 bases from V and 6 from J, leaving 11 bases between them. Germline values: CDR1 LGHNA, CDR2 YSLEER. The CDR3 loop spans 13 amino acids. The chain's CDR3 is CASSQTLSGEQYF. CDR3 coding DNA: TGCGCCAGCAGCCAAACCTTGAGTGGCGAGCAGTACTTC.

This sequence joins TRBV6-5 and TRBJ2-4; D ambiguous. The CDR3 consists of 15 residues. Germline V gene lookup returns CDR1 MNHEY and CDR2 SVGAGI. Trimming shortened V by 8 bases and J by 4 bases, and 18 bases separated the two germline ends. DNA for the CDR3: TGTGCCAGCTCCGGCGGATCTACCCTAAAAAACATTCAGTACTTC. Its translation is CASSGGSTLKNIQYF.

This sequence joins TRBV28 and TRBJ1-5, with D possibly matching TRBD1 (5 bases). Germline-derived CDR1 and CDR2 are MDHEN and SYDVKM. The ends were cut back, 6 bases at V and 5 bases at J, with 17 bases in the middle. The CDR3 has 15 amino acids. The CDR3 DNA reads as TGTGCCAGCAGCTCATATTCAGGGTCCTATCAGCCCCAGCATTTT. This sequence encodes CASSSYSGSYQPQHF.

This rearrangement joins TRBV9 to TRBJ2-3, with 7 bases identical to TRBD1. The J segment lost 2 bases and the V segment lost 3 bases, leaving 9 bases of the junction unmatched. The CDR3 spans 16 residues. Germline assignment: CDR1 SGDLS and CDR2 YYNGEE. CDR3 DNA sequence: TGTGCCAGCAGCGCCCCTACCGGGACAGCCACAGATACGCAGTATTTT. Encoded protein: CASSAPTGTATDTQYF.

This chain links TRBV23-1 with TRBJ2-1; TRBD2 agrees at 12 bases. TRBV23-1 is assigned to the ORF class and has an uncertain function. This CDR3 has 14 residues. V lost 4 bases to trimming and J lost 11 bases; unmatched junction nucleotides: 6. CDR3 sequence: CASSPPTSGRQQFF. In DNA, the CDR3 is TGCGCCAGCAGTCCTCCGACTAGCGGGAGACAGCAGTTCTTC.

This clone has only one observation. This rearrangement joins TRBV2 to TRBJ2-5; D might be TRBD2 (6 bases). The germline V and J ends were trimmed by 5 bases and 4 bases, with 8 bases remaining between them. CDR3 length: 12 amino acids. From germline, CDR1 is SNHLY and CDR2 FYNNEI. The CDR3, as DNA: TGTGCCAGCAGTAAGGAGGGAGAGACCCAGTACTTC. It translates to CASSKEGETQYF.

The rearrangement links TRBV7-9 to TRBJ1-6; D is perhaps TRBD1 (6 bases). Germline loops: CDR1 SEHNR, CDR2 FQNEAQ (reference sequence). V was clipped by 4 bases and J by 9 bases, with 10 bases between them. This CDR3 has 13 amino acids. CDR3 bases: TGTGCCAGCAGCTCAGGGGACGGTTCACCCCTCCACTTT. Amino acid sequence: CASSSGDGSPLHF.

The CDR3 here is CASSSVKGDSYEQYF. The CDR3, as DNA: TGTGCCAGCAGCTCAGTTAAGGGGGACTCCTACGAGCAGTACTTC. The chain joins TRBV11-2 to TRBJ2-7, with D possibly matching TRBD1 (6 bases). Trimming left V 4 bases short and J 0 bases short, with 13 bases between. Germline V gives CDR1 SGHAT, CDR2 FQNNGV. The CDR3 consists of 15 residues.

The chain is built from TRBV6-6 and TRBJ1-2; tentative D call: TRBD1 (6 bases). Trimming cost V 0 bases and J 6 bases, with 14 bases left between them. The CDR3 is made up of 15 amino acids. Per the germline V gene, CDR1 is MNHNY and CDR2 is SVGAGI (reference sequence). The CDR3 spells CASSYSRGGRDGYTF. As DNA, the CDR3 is TGTGCCAGCAGTTACTCGAGGGGGGGCAGGGATGGCTACACCTTC.

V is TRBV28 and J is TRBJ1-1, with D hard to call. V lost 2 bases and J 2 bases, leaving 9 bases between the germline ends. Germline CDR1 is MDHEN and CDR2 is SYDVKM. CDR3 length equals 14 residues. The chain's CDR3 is CASSLGYRNTEAFF. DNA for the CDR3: TGTGCCAGCAGTTTAGGGTACAGAAACACTGAAGCTTTCTTT.

CDR3 in amino acids: CSVGRTGNTGELFF. The CDR3 DNA reads as TGCAGCGTTGGTCGGACAGGGAACACCGGGGAGCTGTTTTTT. V is TRBV29-1 and J is TRBJ2-2; 7 positions match TRBD1. V lost 4 bases, J lost 1 base, and 3 bases stayed unmatched. The CDR3 spans 14 residues. Germline CDR1 is SQVTM and CDR2 is ANQGSEA.

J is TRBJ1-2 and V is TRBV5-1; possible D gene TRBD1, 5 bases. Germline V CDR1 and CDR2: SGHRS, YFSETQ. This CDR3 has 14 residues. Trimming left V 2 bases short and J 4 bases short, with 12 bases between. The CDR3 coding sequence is TGCGCCAGCAGCTTCGACAGTACCCTCTATGGCTACACCTTC. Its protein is CASSFDSTLYGYTF.

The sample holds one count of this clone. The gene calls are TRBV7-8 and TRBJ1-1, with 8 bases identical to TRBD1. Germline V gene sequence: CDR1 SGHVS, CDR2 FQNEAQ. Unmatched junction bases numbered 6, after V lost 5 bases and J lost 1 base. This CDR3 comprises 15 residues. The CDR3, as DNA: TGTGCCAGCAGCATCCGACAGGGGTGGAACACTGAAGCTTTCTTT. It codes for CASSIRQGWNTEAFF.

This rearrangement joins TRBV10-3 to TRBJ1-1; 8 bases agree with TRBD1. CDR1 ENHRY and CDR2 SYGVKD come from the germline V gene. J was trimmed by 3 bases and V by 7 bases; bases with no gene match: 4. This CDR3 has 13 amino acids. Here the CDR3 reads CAIKPTGDTEAFF. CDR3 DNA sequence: TGTGCCATCAAACCGACAGGGGACACTGAAGCTTTCTTT.

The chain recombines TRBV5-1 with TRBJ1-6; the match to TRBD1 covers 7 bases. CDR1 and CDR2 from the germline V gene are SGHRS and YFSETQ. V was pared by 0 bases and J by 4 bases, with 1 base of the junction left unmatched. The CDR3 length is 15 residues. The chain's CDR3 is CASSLEGAYNSPLHF. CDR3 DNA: TGCGCCAGCAGCTTGGAGGGGGCTTATAATTCACCCCTCCACTTT.

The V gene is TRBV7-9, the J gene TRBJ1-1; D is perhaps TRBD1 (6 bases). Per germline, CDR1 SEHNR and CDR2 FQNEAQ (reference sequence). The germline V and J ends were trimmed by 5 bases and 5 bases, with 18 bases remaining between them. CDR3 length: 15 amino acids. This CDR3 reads CASSQSPGVVTEAFF. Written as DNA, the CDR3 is TGTGCCAGCAGCCAATCCCCAGGGGTTGTGACTGAAGCTTTCTTT.

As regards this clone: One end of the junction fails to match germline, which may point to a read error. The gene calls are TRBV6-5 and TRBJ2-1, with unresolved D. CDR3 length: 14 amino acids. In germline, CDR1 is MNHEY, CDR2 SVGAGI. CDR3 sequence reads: CASSYSGQYTEQFF. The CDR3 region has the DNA TGTGCCAGCAGTTACTCGGGCCAATACACTGAGCAGTTCTTC.

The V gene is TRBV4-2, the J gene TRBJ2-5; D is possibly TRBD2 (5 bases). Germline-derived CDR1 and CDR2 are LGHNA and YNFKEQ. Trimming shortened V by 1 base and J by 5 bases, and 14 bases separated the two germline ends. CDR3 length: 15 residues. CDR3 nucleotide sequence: TGTGCCAGCAGCCAAGTCGAGGGCGCTGGGGAGACCCAGTACTTC. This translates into CASSQVEGAGETQYF.

CDR3 amino acids: CASSFRENNEQFF. The CDR3 coding sequence is TGTGCCAGCAGTTTCCGCGAAAACAATGAGCAGTTCTTC. This chain joins TRBV28 and TRBJ2-1; no firm D call. Trimming removed 3 bases at V and 5 bases at J, with 8 bases between. The germline V gene has CDR1 MDHEN and CDR2 SYDVKM. This CDR3 spans 13 amino acids.